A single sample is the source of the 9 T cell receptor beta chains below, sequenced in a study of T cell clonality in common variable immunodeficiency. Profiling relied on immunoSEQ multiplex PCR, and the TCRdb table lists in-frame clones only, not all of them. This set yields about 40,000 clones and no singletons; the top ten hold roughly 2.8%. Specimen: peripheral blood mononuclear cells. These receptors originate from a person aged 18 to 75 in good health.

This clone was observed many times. The DNA read from the CDR3 is TGTGCCAGTAGTATAAGCAGACTAGCGGGGGGGGTTAATGAG. Amino acids: CASSISRLAGGVNE. The CDR3 in full is CASSISRLAGGVNEQFF. This chain joins TRBV19 and TRBJ2-1, with TRBD2 identical over 14 bases. With the read ending 3 residues before the CDR3 end, the germline J gene is used to fill in that end. Germline V lookup: CDR1 LNHDA, CDR2 SQIVND (reference sequence). V shed 2 bases, J shed 7 bases, and the junction held 7 bases outside the gene matches. CDR3 size: 17 residues.

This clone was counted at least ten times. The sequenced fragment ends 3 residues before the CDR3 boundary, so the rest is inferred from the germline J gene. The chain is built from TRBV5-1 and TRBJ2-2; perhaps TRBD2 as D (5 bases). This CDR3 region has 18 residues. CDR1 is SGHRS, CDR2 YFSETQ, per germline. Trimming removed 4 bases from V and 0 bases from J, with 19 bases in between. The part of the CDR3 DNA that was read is TGCGCCAGCAGCACGATGACTACCCTGTTCGCGAACACCGGGGAG. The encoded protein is CASSTMTTLFANTGE. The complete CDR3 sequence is CASSTMTTLFANTGELFF.

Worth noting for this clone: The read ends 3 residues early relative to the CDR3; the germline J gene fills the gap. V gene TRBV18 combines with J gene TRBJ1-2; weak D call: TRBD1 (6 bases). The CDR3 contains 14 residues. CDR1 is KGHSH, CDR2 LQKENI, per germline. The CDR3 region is CASSPSRGSYDYTF. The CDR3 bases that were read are TGTGCCAGCTCACCAAGCAGGGGATCCTACGAC.

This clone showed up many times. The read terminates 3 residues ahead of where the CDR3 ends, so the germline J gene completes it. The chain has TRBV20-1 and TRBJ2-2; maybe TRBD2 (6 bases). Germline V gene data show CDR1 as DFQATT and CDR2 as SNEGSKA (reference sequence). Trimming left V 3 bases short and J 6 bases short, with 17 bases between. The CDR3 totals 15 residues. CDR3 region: CSASMSGAVAGELFF. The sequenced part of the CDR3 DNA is TGCAGTGCTAGTATGTCGGGAGCGGTGGCCGGGGAG.

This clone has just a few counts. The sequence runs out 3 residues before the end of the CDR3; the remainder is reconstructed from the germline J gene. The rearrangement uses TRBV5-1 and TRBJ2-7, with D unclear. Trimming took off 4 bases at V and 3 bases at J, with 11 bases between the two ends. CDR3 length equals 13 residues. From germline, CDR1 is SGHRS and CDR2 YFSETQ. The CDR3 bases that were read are TGCGCCAGCAGCCGGTTGTCTAGCTACGAG. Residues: CASSRLSSYE. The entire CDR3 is CASSRLSSYEQYF. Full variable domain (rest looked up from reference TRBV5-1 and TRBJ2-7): KAGVTQTPRYLIKTRGQQVTLSCSPISGHRSVSWYQQTPGQGLQFLFEYFSETQRNKGNFPGRFSGRQFSNSRSEMNVSTLELGDSALYLCASSRLSSYEQYFGPGTRLTVT.

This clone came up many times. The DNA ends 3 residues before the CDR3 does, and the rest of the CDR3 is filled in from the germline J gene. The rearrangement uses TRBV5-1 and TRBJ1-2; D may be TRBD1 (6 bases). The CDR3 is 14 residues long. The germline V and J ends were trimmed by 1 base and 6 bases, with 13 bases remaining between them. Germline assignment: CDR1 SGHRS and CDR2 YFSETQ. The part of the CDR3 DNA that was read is TGCGCCAGCAGCTTGTGGGGGAAGGGGGATGGC. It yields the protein CASSLWGKGDG. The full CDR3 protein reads CASSLWGKGDGYTF.

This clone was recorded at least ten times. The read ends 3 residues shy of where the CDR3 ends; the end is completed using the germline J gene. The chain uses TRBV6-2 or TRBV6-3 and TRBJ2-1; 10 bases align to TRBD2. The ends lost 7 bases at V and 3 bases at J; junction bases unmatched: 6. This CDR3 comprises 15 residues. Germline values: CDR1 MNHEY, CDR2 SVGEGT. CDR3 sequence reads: CASTLTSGFYNEQFF. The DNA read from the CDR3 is TGTGCCAGCACCTTGACTAGCGGGTTCTACAATGAG.

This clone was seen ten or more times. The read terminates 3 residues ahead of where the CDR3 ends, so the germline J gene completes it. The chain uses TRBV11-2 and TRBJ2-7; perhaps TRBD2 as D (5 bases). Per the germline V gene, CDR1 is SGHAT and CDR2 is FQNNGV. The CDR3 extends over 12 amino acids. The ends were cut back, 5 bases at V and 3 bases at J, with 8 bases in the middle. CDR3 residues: CASSPAGYEQYF. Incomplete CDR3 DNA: TGTGCCAGCAGCCCCGCGGGCTACGAG.

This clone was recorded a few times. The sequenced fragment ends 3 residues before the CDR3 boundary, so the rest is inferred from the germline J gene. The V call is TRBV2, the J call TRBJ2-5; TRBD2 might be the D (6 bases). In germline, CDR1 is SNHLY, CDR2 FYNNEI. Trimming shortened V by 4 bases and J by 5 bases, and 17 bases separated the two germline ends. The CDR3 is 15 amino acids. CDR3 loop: CASSGGAGSQETQYF. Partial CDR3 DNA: TGTGCCAGCAGTGGTGGTGCGGGATCACAGGAGACC. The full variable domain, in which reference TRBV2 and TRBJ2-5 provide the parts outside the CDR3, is EPEVTQTPSHQVTQMGQEVILRCVPISNHLYFYWYRQILGQKVEFLVSFYNNEISEKSEIFDDQFSVERPDGSNFTLKIRSTKLEDSAMYFCASSGGAGSQETQYFGPGTRLLVL.